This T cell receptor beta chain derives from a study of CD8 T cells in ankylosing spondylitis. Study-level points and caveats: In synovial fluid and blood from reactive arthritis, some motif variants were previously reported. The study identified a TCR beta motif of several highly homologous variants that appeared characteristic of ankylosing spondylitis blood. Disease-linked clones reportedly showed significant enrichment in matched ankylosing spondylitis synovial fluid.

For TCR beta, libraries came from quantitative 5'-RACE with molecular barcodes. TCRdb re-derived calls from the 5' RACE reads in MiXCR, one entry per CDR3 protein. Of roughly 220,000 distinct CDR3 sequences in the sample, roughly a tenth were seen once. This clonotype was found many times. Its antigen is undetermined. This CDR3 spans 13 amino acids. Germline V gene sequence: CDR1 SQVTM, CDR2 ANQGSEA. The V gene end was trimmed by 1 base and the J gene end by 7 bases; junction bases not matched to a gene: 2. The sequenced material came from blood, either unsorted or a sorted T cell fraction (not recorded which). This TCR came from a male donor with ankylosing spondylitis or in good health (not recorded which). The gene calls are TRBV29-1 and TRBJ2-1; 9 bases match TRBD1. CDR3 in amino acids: CSVEVGQGNEQFF. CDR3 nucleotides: TGCAGCGTTGAAGTGGGACAGGGTAATGAGCAGTTCTTC.